This T cell receptor (beta chain) was retrieved from a study of post-analysis software for immune sequencing data. Unique molecular identifiers had been added to the TCR beta cDNA libraries. Starting from about 0.98 to 11 million T cells, the study yielded a few hundred thousand cDNA molecules. TCRdb reprocessed the PCR reads via MiXCR and lists one record per CDR3 protein. This table holds roughly 870,000 distinct CDR3 sequences, roughly half found once. What was sequenced was blood. The clonotype originates from a girl aged 5-17 years with multiple sclerosis.

The CDR3 sequence is CASSFVMGDEQYF. The CDR3 nucleotides read TGCGCCAGCAGCTTCGTTATGGGGGACGAGCAGTACTTC. This chain connects TRBV5-1 to TRBJ2-7; tentatively, D is TRBD1 or TRBD2 (5 bases each). CDR3 length equals 13 residues. Trimming shortened V by 2 bases and J by 5 bases, and 11 bases separated the two germline ends. CDR1 SGHRS and CDR2 YFSETQ come from the germline V gene.